The present T cell receptor (beta chain) was sequenced within a study of somatic mutations in cytotoxic T cells in rheumatoid arthritis. Background on the study: T-cell populations stained with V beta antibodies were in some cases flow-sorted at nearly 100% purity, including V beta1+ cells that were sequenced for TCRB.

Worth noting for this clone: Antigen unknown.

The data were produced by immunoSEQ multiplex PCR, yet TCRdb's version contains in-frame clones alone and is incomplete. Of some 18,000 clones in the sample, 60% to 85% were seen once. Whole-study findings and limits: For about an eighth of the 65 patients, a single CD8+ clone accounted for more than 20% of CD8+ cells. CD8+ clonality rose with age in rheumatoid arthritis patients, not healthy controls.

Material for sequencing was CD8+ T cells sorted from blood. The TCR was taken from an adult with rheumatoid arthritis.

CDR3 DNA: TGTGCCTTTCCCGCAACTAATGAAAAACTGTTTTTT. It encodes CAFPATNEKLFF. This sequence joins TRBV30 and TRBJ1-4; no definite D call. Germline values: CDR1 GTSNPN, CDR2 SVGIG (reference sequence). V was shortened by 7 bases and J by 0 bases, with 6 bases between the two germline ends. This CDR3 spans 12 amino acids.